A selection of T cell receptor beta chains follows, all from one sample in a study of shared clonotypes between healthy human individuals. Produced via immunoSEQ multiplex PCR; TCRdb's table is partial and in-frame only. The sample shows approximately 840,000 clones, approximately 96% of them seen only once. Sequenced sample: naive CD8+ T cells sorted from blood. The receptors here all came from a man aged 25-45 years in good health. Both conserved end residues are part of each CDR3. The D gene is left open where the match is weak. Not every row has a clone size; where given, it reads once, few, many or a size class.

d_call	v_call	clone_size	j_call	cdr3_nt	cdr3_aa
NA	TRBV28	NA	TRBJ2-1	TGTGCCAGCAGAAAAAGGGGCTACAATGAGCAGTTCTTC	CASRKRGYNEQFF
TRBD1	TRBV6-5	NA	TRBJ1-4	TGTGTGACAGGGAGAGGTGAAAAACTGTTTTTT	CVTGRGEKLFF
NA	TRBV30	NA	TRBJ2-3	TGTGCCCGCCCTTTGGAGGTTATCTACGTTGGAGATACGCAGTATTTT	CARPLEVIYVGDTQYF
NA	TRBV7-6	NA	TRBJ2-1	TGTGCCAGCAGCCAGACGGGCAGGGTCCACAATGAGCAGTTCTTC	CASSQTGRVHNEQFF
NA	TRBV5-1	NA	TRBJ2-1	TGCGCCAGCAGCGTGGACGGACACAATGAGCAGTTCTTC	CASSVDGHNEQFF
TRBD1	TRBV27	once	TRBJ1-4	TGTGCCAGCAGTCCAGGGACAGGGGGAACTAATGAAAAACTGTTTTTT	CASSPGTGGTNEKLFF
NA	TRBV27	NA	TRBJ1-1	TGTGCCAGCAGCACTGGAGCGGAAGCTTTCTTT	CASSTGAEAFF
NA	TRBV2	NA	TRBJ2-2	TGTGCCAGCAGTGAAGAAGGGACTTGGAACACCGGGGAGCTGTTTTTT	CASSEEGTWNTGELFF
NA	TRBV9	NA	TRBJ1-2	TGTGCCAGCAGCGATCCGACTAACTATGGCTACACCTTC	CASSDPTNYGYTF
TRBD1	TRBV27	NA	TRBJ2-7	TGTGCCAGCAGTGGCGGGACAGGGGGGTTCTACGAGCAGTACTTC	CASSGGTGGFYEQYF
NA	TRBV5-1	NA	TRBJ2-7	TGCGCCAGCAGCCCGGACAGTTACTACGAGCAGTACTTC	CASSPDSYYEQYF